Below are 21 T cell receptor beta chains sequenced from a single sample in a study of blood T cell repertoires in COVID-19. Profiled with immunoSEQ multiplex PCR; TCRdb holds only in-frame clones, not every one. The sample yields 150,000 to 200,000 clones, roughly 80% seen once. Sequencing was carried out using peripheral blood. All receptors come from a woman in her 70s with acute or convalescent COVID-19.

V and J are TRBV6-2 or TRBV6-3 and TRBJ1-6; no reliable D call. This CDR3 is built from 15 residues. V was cut by 0 bases and J by 5 bases, with 8 bases left in between. The V gene's germline CDR1 is MNHEY and CDR2 SVGEGT. The CDR3 nucleotides read TGTGCCAGCAGTTACTCCGGGATTAATAATTCACCCCTCCACTTT. Encoded protein: CASSYSGINNSPLHF.

This chain connects TRBV12-3 or TRBV12-4 to TRBJ2-5; tentatively, D is TRBD2 (5 bases). CDR3 length: 13 amino acids. Deletions cut 1 base from V and 11 bases from J, with 14 bases between. The CDR3 sequence is CASSLVEGVGQYF. CDR3 sequence (DNA): TGTGCCAGCAGTTTAGTAGAGGGAGTAGGACAGTACTTC.

This clone was seen a few times. The chain combines TRBV29-1 with TRBJ1-2; D uncertain. The CDR3 covers 11 residues. Per the germline V gene, CDR1 is SQVTM and CDR2 is ANQGSEA. Trimming removed 7 bases from V and 4 bases from J, with 10 bases in between. The chain's CDR3 is CSANIIYGYTF. CDR3 nucleotides: TGCAGCGCTAATATAATCTATGGCTACACCTTC.

The chain joins TRBV7-9 to TRBJ2-3; a possible D gene is TRBD2 (6 bases). Looked up from germline, CDR1 is SEHNR and CDR2 is FQNEAQ (reference sequence). The CDR3 consists of 14 residues. V lost 6 bases, J lost 6 bases, and 16 bases lay in between. CDR3 coding DNA: TGTGCCAGCAGACCTCCCGCGGGATTCGATACGCAGTATTTT. It is translated as CASRPPAGFDTQYF.

Here the CDR3 reads CASSWGGTGDKQYF. CDR3 DNA sequence: TGTGCCAGCAGTTGGGGAGGGACAGGGGATAAGCAGTACTTC. V gene TRBV7-2 combines with J gene TRBJ2-7, with 10 nucleotides matching TRBD1. The CDR3 runs to 14 residues. After removal of 6 bases from V and 8 bases from J, the junction contained 10 bases not matched to a gene. The germline V gene has CDR1 SGHTA and CDR2 FQGNSA.

The chain links TRBV3-1 (or the pseudogene TRBV3-2) to TRBJ2-1; 15 bases match TRBD2. The CDR3 has 17 residues. Germline CDR1 is LGHDT and CDR2 is YNNKEL (reference sequence). The trim removed 4 bases at V and 1 base at J, leaving 2 bases unmatched. CDR3 residues: CASSRGLAGGSYNEQFF. The CDR3 bases are TGTGCCAGCAGCCGGGGACTAGCGGGAGGTTCCTACAATGAGCAGTTCTTC.

The chain joins TRBV7-2 to TRBJ2-1, with 8 bases aligning to TRBD2. The germline gives CDR1 SGHTA, CDR2 FQGNSA. The J segment lost 6 bases and the V segment lost 5 bases, leaving 12 bases of the junction unmatched. The CDR3 loop spans 16 amino acids. The CDR3 region has the DNA TGTGCCAGCAGCCCCCGGCCGGGGGGGCCGGTCAATGAGCAGTTCTTC. Its translation: CASSPRPGGPVNEQFF.

V gene TRBV27 combines with J gene TRBJ1-6; TRBD1 agrees at 8 bases. Per the germline V gene, CDR1 is MNHEY and CDR2 is SMNVEV (reference sequence). V dropped 6 bases and J dropped 8; count of bases not matched to a gene: 9. The CDR3 covers 15 residues. The chain's CDR3 is CASSHRGLTDSPLHF. The CDR3 DNA reads as TGTGCCAGCAGCCACAGGGGGTTGACTGATTCACCCCTCCACTTT.

This chain joins TRBV19 and TRBJ2-3, with a possible D match to TRBD2 (5 bases). CDR3 length: 16 amino acids. Per the germline V gene, CDR1 is LNHDA and CDR2 is SQIVND (reference sequence). V lost 3 bases and J 0 bases, leaving 13 bases between the germline ends. DNA of the CDR3: TGTGCCAGTAGTATGGAGCGGAGGCTGAGCACAGATACGCAGTATTTT. Translation: CASSMERRLSTDTQYF. Using reference TRBV19 and TRBJ2-3 for the parts outside the CDR3, the full variable domain is DGGITQSPKYLFRKEGQNVTLSCEQNLNHDAMYWYRQDPGQGLRLIYYSQIVNDFQKGDIAEGYSVSREKKESFPLTVTSAQKNPTAFYLCASSMERRLSTDTQYFGPGTRLTVL.

This chain uses TRBV28 with TRBJ2-7; 9 bases are shared with TRBD1. The CDR3 spans 17 residues. The germline CDR1 and CDR2 sequences are MDHEN and SYDVKM. J was trimmed by 3 bases and V by 6 bases; bases with no gene match: 15. CDR3 residues: CASRTPVGTGRIYEQYF. In DNA, the CDR3 is TGTGCCAGCAGGACCCCCGTAGGGACAGGGCGGATCTACGAGCAGTACTTC.

The CDR3 region is CASSRLANEKLFF. DNA of the CDR3: TGTGCCAGCAGTCGACTGGCTAATGAAAAACTGTTTTTT. This chain links TRBV28 with TRBJ1-4, with unresolved D. Trimming shortened V by 5 bases and J by 3 bases, and 7 bases separated the two germline ends. CDR3 size: 13 residues. Germline CDR1 reads MDHEN; CDR2 reads SYDVKM.

This sequence joins TRBV29-1 and TRBJ2-3, with D tentatively TRBD2 (5 bases). The V gene lost 1 base and the J gene lost 8 bases, with 7 bases spanning the gap. CDR1 SQVTM and CDR2 ANQGSEA come from the germline V gene. The CDR3 consists of 11 residues. CDR3 region: CSVEGSGTQYF. Here the CDR3 DNA reads TGCAGCGTTGAAGGGAGCGGTACGCAGTATTTT.

This rearrangement joins TRBV18 to TRBJ1-1; D perhaps matches TRBD1 (5 bases). The CDR3 contains 16 residues. With 4 bases removed from V and 0 bases from J, the gap between germline ends came to 15 bases. From germline, CDR1 is KGHSH and CDR2 LQKENI. The CDR3 protein is CASSLTPRDLNTEAFF. CDR3 DNA: TGTGCCAGCTCACTGACCCCTCGGGACTTGAACACTGAAGCTTTCTTT.

V usage is TRBV20-1 and J usage is TRBJ1-1; D might be TRBD1 (6 bases). Trimming took 3 bases from V and 7 from J, leaving 12 bases between them. In germline, CDR1 is DFQATT, CDR2 SNEGSKA (reference sequence). CDR3 length equals 12 residues. The CDR3 nucleotides are TGCAGTGCTAGTACAGGGACGATTGAAGCTTTCTTT. Translating it yields CSASTGTIEAFF.

Here the CDR3 reads CASSSPPRDSNSYEQYF. CDR3 bases: TGTGCCAGCAGCAGCCCACCCCGGGACAGTAACTCCTACGAGCAGTACTTC. The chain has TRBV7-9 and TRBJ2-7, with 7 bases that match TRBD1. Germline loops: CDR1 SEHNR, CDR2 FQNEAQ (reference sequence). J was trimmed by 0 bases and V by 5 bases; bases with no gene match: 13. This CDR3 region has 17 residues.

The V gene is TRBV6-2 or TRBV6-3, the J gene TRBJ2-3; 7 nucleotides align to TRBD1. The V and J ends lost 5 bases and 3 bases, in that order; junction bases with no gene match: 5. CDR3 length equals 14 residues. Per germline, CDR1 MNHEY and CDR2 SVGEGT. For the CDR3, the DNA is TGTGCCAGCAGTGACTTGACAGGGACAGATACGCAGTATTTT. This encodes CASSDLTGTDTQYF.

This CDR3 is CASSNPRVGRDTEAFF. The CDR3 region has the DNA TGTGCCAGCAGCAACCCCCGTGTAGGGAGAGACACTGAAGCTTTCTTT. The genes are TRBV5-6 and TRBJ1-1; D remains ambiguous. Per germline, CDR1 SGHDT and CDR2 YYEEEE. This CDR3 contains 16 residues. V was pared by 4 bases and J by 3 bases, with 19 bases between.

The chain employs TRBV5-1 and TRBJ2-3; a weak D match, TRBD1 (6 bases). V was clipped by 0 bases and J by 0 bases, with 11 bases between them. The CDR3 is 16 residues long. Per germline, CDR1 SGHRS and CDR2 YFSETQ. CDR3 region: CASSLDGQTSTDTQYF. In DNA, the CDR3 is TGCGCCAGCAGCTTGGATGGACAGACTAGCACAGATACGCAGTATTTT.

This chain links TRBV19 with TRBJ1-5, with no clear D. This CDR3 has 14 amino acids. Trimming cost V 7 bases and J 9 bases, with 19 bases left between them. The V gene's germline CDR1 is LNHDA and CDR2 SQIVND (reference sequence). The DNA for the CDR3 is TGTGCCAGTACCACCAGGCAGGCCCTTGGGCCCCAGCATTTT. It specifies CASTTRQALGPQHF. Together with reference TRBV19 and TRBJ1-5, the CDR3 gives the full variable domain: DGGITQSPKYLFRKEGQNVTLSCEQNLNHDAMYWYRQDPGQGLRLIYYSQIVNDFQKGDIAEGYSVSREKKESFPLTVTSAQKNPTAFYLCASTTRQALGPQHFGDGTRLSIL.

The chain has TRBV9 and TRBJ2-5, with 8 nucleotides matching TRBD1. This CDR3 is 15 amino acids long. Unmatched junction bases numbered 7, after V lost 4 bases and J lost 2 bases. Germline CDR1 reads SGDLS; CDR2 reads YYNGEE. The chain's CDR3 is CASSTRTGWQETQYF. CDR3 sequence (DNA): TGTGCCAGCAGCACCCGGACAGGGTGGCAAGAGACCCAGTACTTC.

J is TRBJ1-5 and V is TRBV7-8; a possible D gene is TRBD1 (5 bases). The CDR3 is 15 residues long. V lost 1 base and J lost 0, with 7 bases in between. CDR1 and CDR2 from the germline V gene are SGHVS and FQNEAQ. The CDR3 DNA is TGTGCCAGCAGCTTAGGGACAACTAGCAATCAGCCCCAGCATTTT. Translating gives CASSLGTTSNQPQHF.